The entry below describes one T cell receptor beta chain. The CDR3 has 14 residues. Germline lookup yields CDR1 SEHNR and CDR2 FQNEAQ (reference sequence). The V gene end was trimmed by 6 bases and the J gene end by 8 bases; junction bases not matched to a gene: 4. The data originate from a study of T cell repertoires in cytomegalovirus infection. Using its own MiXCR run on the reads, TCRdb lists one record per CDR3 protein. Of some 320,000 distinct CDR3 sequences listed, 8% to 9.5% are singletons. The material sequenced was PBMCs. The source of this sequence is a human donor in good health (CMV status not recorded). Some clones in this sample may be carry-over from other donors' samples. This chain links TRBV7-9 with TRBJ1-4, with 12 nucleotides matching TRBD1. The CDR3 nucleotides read TGTGCCAGCAGATCCGGGACAGGGGGCGAAAAACTGTTTTTT. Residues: CASRSGTGGEKLFF.